Detailed here is one T cell receptor beta chain. The record originates from a study of control samples from healthy donors and cancer patients. Some clones are missing from TCRdb's copy, which holds only in-frame ones; the method was immunoSEQ multiplex PCR. The sample shows around 30,000 clones, about 94% of them seen only once. The CDR3 is made up of 15 amino acids. CDR1 is SGHRS and CDR2 is YFSETQ in the germline V gene. Trimming left V 4 bases short and J 4 bases short, with 16 bases between. Sequences were obtained from PBMCs. V is TRBV5-1 and J is TRBJ2-3; possible D gene TRBD2, 6 bases. This receptor was taken from a man aged 40-49 years with colorectal cancer. The CDR3 sequence: CASSLEGREADTQYF. In DNA, the CDR3 is TGCGCCAGCAGCCTGGAGGGCAGGGAAGCAGATACGCAGTATTTT.